A selection of T cell receptor beta chains follows, all from one sample in a study of T cells after yellow fever vaccination. TCRdb recomputed calls from the 5' RACE reads with MiXCR, one row per CDR3 protein. The data contain fewer than 100,000 distinct CDR3 sequences, roughly 6% of them singletons. The sequencing used CD8+ T cells sorted from PBMCs, collected 10 days after the yellow fever booster vaccination. The receptors were gathered from a man aged 18 to 29 who received the YFV17D yellow fever vaccine. Each CDR3 is given with its conserved first and last residue. A D gene is named only where the DNA matches it firmly. Clone size is given for some rows only: seen once, a few or many times, or a class if the clone is expanded.

v_gene,d_gene,abundance,j_gene,CDR3nt,CDR3aa
TRBV12-3/TRBV12-4,TRBD1,.,TRBJ1-5,TGTGCCAGTCTAGGGGGCAGGGGCAATCAGCCCCAGCATTTT,CASLGGRGNQPQHF
TRBV20-1,.,few,TRBJ2-2,TGCAGTGCTCAACCCCGGGGGCCCGGGGAGCTGTTTTTT,CSAQPRGPGELFF
TRBV4-3,TRBD1,few,TRBJ1-4,TGCGCCAGCAGCCACTATGGGACAGGGTGGTCTGAAAAACTGTTTTTT,CASSHYGTGWSEKLFF
TRBV4-1,.,.,TRBJ2-3,TGCGCCAGCAGCCAAGCGACTCTTTCAAGCACAGATACGCAGTATTTT,CASSQATLSSTDTQYF
TRBV25-1,.,.,TRBJ2-7,TGTGCCGGAGGGACACAGGGCTACGAGCAGTACTTC,CAGGTQGYEQYF
TRBV27,.,.,TRBJ1-2,TGTGCCAGCAGACTGGGGGCCTATGGCTACACCTTC,CASRLGAYGYTF
TRBV4-3,.,many,TRBJ2-1,TGCGCCAGCAGCCCTAATAAGTATGGCAATGAGCAGTTCTTC,CASSPNKYGNEQFF
TRBV20-1,.,many,TRBJ2-2,TGCAGTGCCCCCGTCGCAGGGGGGGGCCTGTATAACACCGGGGAGCTGTTTTTT,CSAPVAGGGLYNTGELFF
TRBV27,.,few,TRBJ1-4,TGTGCCAGCAGTACCATAGCAACTAATGAAAAACTGTTTTTT,CASSTIATNEKLFF
TRBV15,TRBD1,.,TRBJ2-3,TGTGCCACCAGCCGGACAGGGGGAAGAGCAAATACGCAGTATTTT,CATSRTGGRANTQYF
TRBV21-1,.,many,TRBJ1-4,TGTGCCAGCAGCCCCACAGGCTTTAATGAAAAACTGTTTTTT,CASSPTGFNEKLFF
TRBV7-9,.,many,TRBJ2-2,TGTGCCAGCAGCCGTAGCGCGGATGCGAACACCGGGGAGCTGTTTTTT,CASSRSADANTGELFF
TRBV5-4,TRBD2,.,TRBJ2-1,TGTGCCATCTCACTTGGGGCGGGGGGGGCCTACAATGAGCAGTTCTTC,CAISLGAGGAYNEQFF
TRBV10-3,TRBD1,.,TRBJ2-7,TGTGCCATCAGTGACCCCGGGCAGGGGGATTACTACGAGCAGTACTTC,CAISDPGQGDYYEQYF
TRBV4-3,.,few,TRBJ2-7,TGCGCCAGCAGCCAAGATGACCACGACTACGAGCAGTACTTC,CASSQDDHDYEQYF
TRBV29-1,.,many,TRBJ2-1,TGCAGCGTTGTGCCTTCGAGCTCCTACAATGAGCAGTTCTTC,CSVVPSSSYNEQFF
TRBV27,.,many,TRBJ2-1,TGTGCCAGCAGTTTATTGGAAAGCTCCTACAATGAGCAGTTCTTC,CASSLLESSYNEQFF
TRBV5-1,.,many,TRBJ1-1,TGCGCCAGCAGCTTGAGCCAGAACACTGAAGCTTTCTTT,CASSLSQNTEAFF
TRBV10-3,.,few,TRBJ1-5,TGTGCCATCAGTGAGAATGTGGAGATTGGGCAGCCCCAGCATTTT,CAISENVEIGQPQHF
TRBV12-3/TRBV12-4,TRBD1,.,TRBJ1-1,TGTGCCAGCAGGAACAGGGGGATCACTGAAGCTTTCTTT,CASRNRGITEAFF
TRBV27,.,few,TRBJ2-1,TGTGCCAGCAGTTTTGGCGCGTACAATGAGCAGTTCTTC,CASSFGAYNEQFF
TRBV14,.,.,TRBJ2-2,TGTGCCAGCAGCCAAGACGTACTACCGACCGGGGAGCTGTTTTTT,CASSQDVLPTGELFF
TRBV11-2,.,.,TRBJ2-7,TGTGCCAGCAGCTTAGAAGGGGGGAGCTCCTACGAGCAGTACTTC,CASSLEGGSSYEQYF
TRBV27,TRBD2,few,TRBJ2-3,TGTGCCACCCTCGGGGGGTCCGCGCAGTATTTT,CATLGGSAQYF
TRBV19,TRBD1,few,TRBJ1-2,TGTGCCAGTAGTGGATCACAGGGGGCTACTAACTATGGCTACACCTTC,CASSGSQGATNYGYTF